Sequencing of this TCR beta chain was carried out in a study of blood T cells in healthy people across ages. Peripheral blood from each donor was collected in a volume of 8 to 10 milliliters. Combining a sample-barcoded 5' primer with a J-beta primer mix, a second PCR ran for 7 to 11 cycles. TCRdb independently ran MiXCR on the 5' RACE reads; one entry per CDR3 protein. The data contain approximately 700,000 distinct CDR3 sequences, about 32% of them singletons. Many counts were recorded for this clonotype. This TCR came from a woman at least 80 years old in good health. Sequenced sample: blood.

This CDR3 reads CAISEVRDGAYEQYF. In DNA form, the CDR3 reads TGTGCCATCAGTGAGGTGCGGGACGGAGCCTACGAGCAGTACTTC. The chain couples TRBV10-3 to TRBJ2-7; maybe TRBD2 (6 bases). CDR1 and CDR2 from the germline V gene are ENHRY and SYGVKD. V was clipped by 2 bases and J by 2 bases, with 13 bases between them. The CDR3 runs to 15 residues.